The 23 T cell receptor beta chains in this list originate from one sample, sequenced in a study of T cell repertoires in cytomegalovirus infection. Their cognate antigens are unknown. In TCRdb, the reads were re-called with MiXCR into one record per CDR3 protein. This table holds about half a million distinct CDR3 sequences, 30% to 35% found once. The sample in question was cultured PBMCs, obtained from culture after CMV antigen stimulation. Receptors originate from a human donor in good health (CMV status not recorded). Some clones in this sample may be carry-over from other donors' samples.

This clonotype has more than one count but fewer than ten. The gene calls are TRBV7-6 and TRBJ1-1, with D unclear. Between the trimmed V and J ends, which lost 2 bases and 3 bases, there was a span of 10 bases. Germline lookup yields CDR1 SGHVS and CDR2 FNYEAQ. The CDR3 has 14 amino acids. The CDR3: CASSLMARDTEAFF. CDR3 DNA sequence: TGTGCCAGCAGCTTAATGGCCCGTGACACTGAAGCTTTCTTT.

The chain carries TRBV5-4 and TRBJ2-2, with TRBD2 matching 10 bases. V dropped 4 bases and J dropped 6; count of bases not matched to a gene: 3. CDR3 length equals 14 residues. Germline-derived CDR1 and CDR2 are SGHNT and YYREEE (reference sequence). This CDR3 reads CASSRLAGAGELFF. CDR3 coding DNA: TGTGCCAGCAGCCGACTAGCGGGCGCCGGGGAGCTGTTTTTT.

The V call is TRBV7-9, the J call TRBJ2-5; a weak D match, TRBD1 (6 bases). Germline assignment: CDR1 SEHNR and CDR2 FQNEAQ (reference sequence). V lost 4 bases, J lost 1 base, and 13 bases lay in between. The CDR3 is 15 amino acids. The CDR3 sequence is CASSYPGHSQETQYF. CDR3 sequence (DNA): TGTGCCAGCAGCTATCCGGGACACTCCCAAGAGACCCAGTACTTC.

The chain recombines TRBV24-1 with TRBJ2-7, with 8 bases lining up with TRBD1. V gave up 4 bases and J gave up 7 bases; unmatched junction bases: 5. This CDR3 spans 13 amino acids. Germline CDR1 KGHDR, CDR2 SFDVKD. CDR3 DNA: TGTGCCACCAGTGAGGACAGGGCGAGGGAGCAGTACTTC. Protein: CATSEDRAREQYF.

The gene calls are TRBV24-1 and TRBJ2-3, with TRBD2 matching over 11 bases. The CDR3 sequence is 16 residues long. The germline CDR1 and CDR2 sequences are KGHDR and SFDVKD. V lost 3 bases, J lost 3 bases, and 4 bases stayed unmatched. Written as DNA, the CDR3 is TGTGCCACCAGTGATCCCACTAGCGGGAGAACAGATACGCAGTATTTT. This sequence encodes CATSDPTSGRTDTQYF.

This clonotype came up once. The chain employs TRBV19 and TRBJ2-7; tentatively, D is TRBD2 (6 bases). Germline V CDR1 and CDR2: LNHDA, SQIVND (reference sequence). Trimming shortened V by 3 bases and J by 2 bases, and 17 bases separated the two germline ends. The CDR3 has 16 amino acids. CDR3 sequence reads: CASSIYGGPVAYEQYF. The DNA of the CDR3 is TGTGCCAGTAGTATTTACGGGGGACCCGTAGCCTACGAGCAGTACTTC.

This clonotype appeared many times. At one boundary the junction diverges from the germline segment, which might be a read error. The chain recombines TRBV12-3 or TRBV12-4 with TRBJ1-3, with D uncertain. CDR3 length: 12 amino acids. DNA for the CDR3: TGTGCCAGTAGTTTCTCTGGAAACACCATATATTTT. Its protein product is CASSFSGNTIYF.

V gene TRBV20-1 combines with J gene TRBJ2-5; 13 nucleotides agree with TRBD2. Germline V CDR1 and CDR2: DFQATT, SNEGSKA (reference sequence). V dropped 0 bases and J dropped 7; count of bases not matched to a gene: 11. CDR3 length equals 17 residues. This CDR3 reads CSARDRRTSGGRGTQYF. The CDR3 nucleotides are TGCAGTGCTAGAGATCGGAGGACTAGCGGGGGTCGTGGGACCCAGTACTTC.

This chain uses TRBV6-8 with TRBJ2-2, with D possibly called TRBD1 or TRBD2 (6 bases each). Looked up from germline, CDR1 is MNHGY and CDR2 is SAAAGT. V was cut by 10 bases and J by 3 bases, with 18 bases left in between. The CDR3 consists of 15 residues. CDR3 region: CATFRRGVDTGELFF. In DNA form, the CDR3 reads TGTGCCACCTTTAGGAGGGGGGTGGACACCGGGGAGCTGTTTTTT.

This clonotype was counted a single time. The chain joins TRBV9 to TRBJ1-4; 8 bases align to TRBD1. Germline V gene sequence: CDR1 SGDLS, CDR2 YYNGEE. V trimming: 3 bases; J trimming: 8 bases; junction bases outside the gene matches: 6. This CDR3 region has 14 residues. The CDR3 loop reads CASSAGTGGEKLFF. The CDR3 nucleotides read TGTGCCAGCAGCGCCGGGACAGGTGGCGAAAAACTGTTTTTT.

This clonotype showed up just a few times. The chain is built from TRBV7-9 and TRBJ2-3, with D tentatively TRBD2 (7 bases). This CDR3 is 15 amino acids long. CDR1 SEHNR and CDR2 FQNEAQ come from the germline V gene (reference sequence). The V gene lost 6 bases and the J gene lost 3 bases, with 16 bases spanning the gap. CDR3 in DNA: TGTGCCAGCAGGCTTATGGGGGGGCCGACAGATACGCAGTATTTT. Residues: CASRLMGGPTDTQYF.

V is TRBV7-2 and J is TRBJ1-2; D is perhaps TRBD1 (5 bases). CDR1 is SGHTA, CDR2 FQGNSA, per germline. The V gene lost 0 bases and the J gene lost 8 bases, with 16 bases spanning the gap. The CDR3 loop spans 15 amino acids. The CDR3 nucleotides are TGTGCCAGCAGCTTAGCCGGGGCTTCTAAAAAGGGCTACACCTTC. This encodes CASSLAGASKKGYTF.

The chain couples TRBV11-2 to TRBJ2-5; D may be TRBD1 or TRBD2 (5 bases each). The CDR3 length is 16 residues. The V and J ends lost 5 bases and 5 bases respectively, with 21 bases between them. Germline loops: CDR1 SGHAT, CDR2 FQNNGV. This CDR3 is CASSIGMPGSGETQYF. The CDR3 DNA sequence: TGTGCCAGCAGCATCGGGATGCCAGGGTCAGGCGAGACCCAGTACTTC.

There are a few counts of this clonotype. V gene TRBV19 combines with J gene TRBJ1-1; D not certain. This CDR3 has 14 residues. Germline V gene data show CDR1 as LNHDA and CDR2 as SQIVND (reference sequence). The ends were cut back, 4 bases at V and 1 base at J, with 10 bases in the middle. The CDR3 nucleotides read TGTGCCAGTAGTACCCAAGCGGCGAACACTGAAGCTTTCTTT. Translating it yields CASSTQAANTEAFF. The complete variable domain, with remaining parts taken from reference TRBV19 and TRBJ1-1, reads DGGITQSPKYLFRKEGQNVTLSCEQNLNHDAMYWYRQDPGQGLRLIYYSQIVNDFQKGDIAEGYSVSREKKESFPLTVTSAQKNPTAFYLCASSTQAANTEAFFGQGTRLTVV.

This clonotype was detected only a few times. The chain links TRBV7-8 to TRBJ2-3; 12 nucleotides line up with TRBD2. Germline CDR1 reads SGHVS; CDR2 reads FQNEAQ. The CDR3 sequence is 17 residues long. Germline trimming cut 3 bases from V and 6 bases from J; bases unmatched to any gene: 10. The DNA of the CDR3 is TGTGCCAGCAGCTTTCCCCGACTAGCGGGAGCGGTCGATACGCAGTATTTT. Protein: CASSFPRLAGAVDTQYF.

V is TRBV27 and J is TRBJ2-4; 9 bases are a match to TRBD2. CDR1 is MNHEY and CDR2 is SMNVEV in the germline V gene (reference sequence). The J segment lost 6 bases and the V segment lost 5 bases, leaving 8 bases of the junction unmatched. This CDR3 has 15 residues. CDR3 bases: TGTGCCAGCAGTCCCGGGACTAGCATGTTAAACATTCAGTACTTC. Amino acids: CASSPGTSMLNIQYF.

The chain is built from TRBV6-2 or TRBV6-3 and TRBJ1-1; maybe TRBD1 (5 bases). The V gene's germline CDR1 is MNHEY and CDR2 SVGEGT. The CDR3 has 11 amino acids. V lost 7 bases and J lost 6, with 9 bases in between. The CDR3 DNA is TGTGCCAGCAATCAGGGAGCTGAAGCTTTCTTT. Its protein is CASNQGAEAFF.

This sequence joins TRBV10-3 and TRBJ1-1; D is unresolved. CDR1 is ENHRY, CDR2 SYGVKD, per germline. CDR3 length equals 11 residues. With 4 bases removed from V and 8 bases from J, the gap between germline ends came to 8 bases. The CDR3 DNA sequence: TGTGCCATCAGTGTTGGATTCGAAGCTTTCTTT. Its protein product is CAISVGFEAFF.

This clonotype has only a few counts. At one end the junction does not follow the germline gene, possibly because of a read error. The chain couples TRBV7-2 to TRBJ2-1; D is unclear. The CDR3 has 17 amino acids. Germline CDR1 reads SGHTA; CDR2 reads FQGNSA. The CDR3 loop reads CASRLDVFQSFYNEQFF. The CDR3 DNA reads TGTGCCAGCAGATTAGATGTTTTCCAAAGCTTCTACAATGAGCAGTTCTTC.

The gene calls are TRBV6-5 and TRBJ2-5; D remains unclear. Germline V gene lookup returns CDR1 MNHEY and CDR2 SVGAGI. The CDR3 has 14 amino acids. Trimming shortened V by 0 bases and J by 7 bases, and 12 bases separated the two germline ends. CDR3 in DNA: TGTGCCAGCAGTTACTCGTCTCTTTTACTGACCCAGTACTTC. Translation: CASSYSSLLLTQYF.

The table lists this clonotype with a few counts. The chain couples TRBV6-1 to TRBJ2-5; 7 positions match TRBD2. The CDR3 is 12 residues long. Trimming took 9 bases from V and 4 from J; bases not matched to a gene: 5. Per the germline V gene, CDR1 is MNHNS and CDR2 is SASEGT. For the CDR3, the DNA is TGTGCCAGTTCTAGCGGCCCAGAGACCCAGTACTTC. Translation: CASSSGPETQYF.

This clonotype has a handful of counts. The chain carries TRBV6-1 and TRBJ2-4, with no clear D. V lost 8 bases and J 9 bases, leaving 11 bases between the germline ends. Looked up from germline, CDR1 is MNHNS and CDR2 is SASEGT. The CDR3 covers 11 residues. Here the CDR3 reads CASAEPGIQYF. The CDR3 DNA is TGTGCCAGCGCGGAACCGGGCATTCAGTACTTC.

The chain links TRBV13 to TRBJ2-1, with 9 bases aligning to TRBD1. The J segment lost 9 bases and the V segment lost 6 bases, leaving 9 bases of the junction unmatched. This CDR3 region has 14 residues. Germline V gene data show CDR1 as PRHDT and CDR2 as FYEKMQ (reference sequence). The CDR3 reads CASRGGGQGFEQFF. The DNA of the CDR3 is TGTGCCAGCAGAGGTGGGGGACAGGGATTTGAGCAGTTCTTC.